Shown below are 18 T cell receptor beta chains from a single sample sequenced in a study of blood T cells in healthy people across ages. Next came a second PCR, run for roughly 6 to 11 cycles, which used a sample-barcoded 5' primer along with a J-beta primer mix. TCRdb reprocessed the 5' RACE reads with MiXCR, giving one entry per CDR3 protein. The sample contains about 1.5 million distinct CDR3 sequences, under 55% of which appear only once. The sequencing sample was made of blood. Receptors originate from a woman aged 18 to 35 in good health.

The V gene is TRBV5-4, the J gene TRBJ2-1; D may be TRBD2 (6 bases). V shed 4 bases and J shed 5 bases, with 16 bases lying between them. This CDR3 spans 15 amino acids. CDR1 SGHNT and CDR2 YYREEE come from the germline V gene (reference sequence). The CDR3 DNA is TGTGCCAGCAGCGCGACTAGTGGCTATGACAATGAGCAGTTCTTC. This codes for CASSATSGYDNEQFF.

This clonotype was detected only a few times. V and J are TRBV5-1 and TRBJ2-5, with D perhaps TRBD2 (5 bases). The DNA matches TRBJ2-7 better at its end, which makes the J call doubtful. The CDR3 sequence is 14 residues long. The germline CDR1 and CDR2 sequences are SGHRS and YFSETQ. The DNA of the CDR3 is TGCGCCAGCAGCTTGGTCGAGAGACGGGGCGAGCAGTACTTC. Translated, it gives CASSLVERRGEQYF.

This chain connects TRBV18 to TRBJ2-5; D might be TRBD2 (6 bases). V was shortened by 2 bases and J by 1 base, with 14 bases between the two germline ends. The germline V gene encodes CDR1 KGHSH and CDR2 LQKENI. The CDR3 is made up of 16 amino acids. DNA for the CDR3: TGTGCCAGCTCACCAAGGGCGGGAATTATCCAAGAGACCCAGTACTTC. Its translation is CASSPRAGIIQETQYF.

The CDR3 sequence is CASSLGQGVQPQHF. The CDR3 coding sequence is TGTGCCAGCAGCTTGGGACAGGGAGTCCAGCCCCAGCATTTT. V is TRBV7-9 and J is TRBJ1-5; 9 nucleotides match TRBD1. Germline V gives CDR1 SEHNR, CDR2 FQNEAQ (reference sequence). Trimming at V came to 3 bases and at J to 7 bases, leaving 4 bases not matched to a gene. This CDR3 is 14 amino acids long.

V usage is TRBV28 and J usage is TRBJ2-1; D might be TRBD2 (6 bases). The CDR3 is 17 residues long. Germline V gene sequence: CDR1 MDHEN, CDR2 SYDVKM. Trimming took off 3 bases at V and 5 bases at J, with 20 bases between the two ends. CDR3: CASSLNFASGQNNEQFF. The CDR3 bases are TGTGCCAGCAGTTTGAACTTTGCCAGCGGGCAAAACAATGAGCAGTTCTTC.

J is TRBJ2-1 and V is TRBV2; 7 bases map to TRBD1. Germline assignment: CDR1 SNHLY and CDR2 FYNNEI. This CDR3 contains 13 residues. J gave up 8 bases and V 5 bases, and 6 bases lay outside the gene matches. The chain's CDR3 is CASSFYRGYEQFF. The CDR3 DNA follows: TGTGCCAGCAGTTTCTACAGGGGTTATGAGCAGTTCTTC.

Many counts were recorded for this clonotype. The chain carries TRBV7-2 and TRBJ2-3; no firm D call. The V end lost 4 bases, the J end lost 6 bases, and 14 bases lay between the germline ends. Per germline, CDR1 SGHTA and CDR2 FQGNSA. This CDR3 spans 14 amino acids. The CDR3 DNA follows: TGTGCCAGCAGCTCCCGGTGGTCCGAGGATACGCAGTATTTT. Protein sequence: CASSSRWSEDTQYF.

V usage is TRBV20-1 and J usage is TRBJ2-3; TRBD1 aligns across 9 bases. Germline values: CDR1 DFQATT, CDR2 SNEGSKA (reference sequence). V shed 6 bases and J 4 bases; nucleotides not matched to a gene: 11. The CDR3 sequence is 15 residues long. As DNA, the CDR3 is TGCAGTGCCCCCGATAGGGACAGGGTTCCAGATACGCAGTATTTT. Its protein is CSAPDRDRVPDTQYF.

V is TRBV7-2 and J is TRBJ2-2; D is undetermined. The CDR3 contains 14 residues. Germline CDR1 is SGHTA and CDR2 is FQGNSA. The germline V and J ends were trimmed by 2 bases and 8 bases, with 12 bases remaining between them. The CDR3 is CASSLSYLGGELFF. CDR3 nucleotide sequence: TGTGCCAGCAGCTTAAGTTACCTAGGAGGGGAGCTGTTTTTT.

The chain recombines TRBV16 with TRBJ2-7; D is uncertain. The CDR3 consists of 13 residues. V was trimmed by 2 bases and J by 2 bases, leaving 7 bases between them. Germline V CDR1 and CDR2: KGHSY, FQNENV. CDR3 nucleotides: TGTGCCAGCAGCCAACTTGCAGCCTACGAGCAGTACTTC. Translation: CASSQLAAYEQYF.

The rearrangement links TRBV28 to TRBJ2-1; D is unclear. V lost 7 bases and J lost 5, with 9 bases in between. The CDR3 runs to 12 residues. The germline CDR1 and CDR2 sequences are MDHEN and SYDVKM. Written as DNA, the CDR3 is TGTGCCAGCAATGAGGTTCACAATGAGCAGTTCTTC. It specifies CASNEVHNEQFF.

The rearrangement joins TRBV20-1 to TRBJ2-1, with D perhaps TRBD2 (6 bases). Germline CDR1 is DFQATT and CDR2 is SNEGSKA (reference sequence). The CDR3 consists of 15 residues. The V gene lost 3 bases and the J gene lost 2 bases, with 14 bases spanning the gap. DNA for the CDR3: TGCAGTGCTAGGGAGGGCAGCGCTACCTACAATGAGCAGTTCTTC. Amino acid sequence: CSAREGSATYNEQFF.

This clonotype has ten or more counts. The rearrangement links TRBV13 to TRBJ2-1; 9 bases agree with TRBD1. The CDR3 loop spans 16 amino acids. Looked up from germline, CDR1 is PRHDT and CDR2 is FYEKMQ (reference sequence). J was trimmed by 2 bases and V by 5 bases; bases with no gene match: 7. The CDR3 loop is CASSPMGQGPYNEQFF. CDR3 nucleotide sequence: TGTGCCAGCAGCCCCATGGGACAGGGACCCTACAATGAGCAGTTCTTC.

The V gene is TRBV9, the J gene TRBJ2-7; D ambiguous. V was pared by 0 bases and J by 6 bases, with 13 bases between. CDR1 and CDR2 (germline): SGDLS, YYNGEE. The CDR3 spans 14 residues. CDR3 DNA: TGTGCCAGCAGCGTAGCCCCCCGAGACTCCGAGCAGTACTTC. Translated, it gives CASSVAPRDSEQYF.

The V call is TRBV6-2 or TRBV6-3, the J call TRBJ2-2; 8 positions match TRBD1. J was trimmed by 0 bases and V by 6 bases; bases with no gene match: 3. This CDR3 is 15 amino acids long. Germline CDR1 reads MNHEY; CDR2 reads SVGEGT. In DNA, the CDR3 is TGTGCCAGCAGAAAACAGGGGGCGAACACCGGGGAGCTGTTTTTT. This codes for CASRKQGANTGELFF.

J is TRBJ2-7 and V is TRBV7-9; 10 positions agree with TRBD1. V lost 8 bases and J lost 1; bases outside the gene matches: 8. The CDR3 spans 15 residues. Germline lookup yields CDR1 SEHNR and CDR2 FQNEAQ (reference sequence). Here the CDR3 reads CASVPGTGDSYEQYF. CDR3 nucleotides: TGTGCCAGCGTTCCCGGGACAGGGGATTCCTACGAGCAGTACTTC.

The chain recombines TRBV6-5 with TRBJ2-5, with 12 bases lining up with TRBD2. The J call is doubtful: the DNA matches TRBJ2-1 better. The length of the CDR3 is 17 residues. CDR1 is MNHEY and CDR2 is SVGAGI in the germline V gene. CDR3 nucleotides: TGTGCCAGCAGTTACTCAGGACTAGCGGGGAGCCAAGAGACCCAGTTCTTC. It specifies CASSYSGLAGSQETQFF.

The chain combines TRBV7-9 with TRBJ2-3; TRBD1 aligns across 7 bases. V lost 2 bases, J lost 3 bases, and 11 bases stayed unmatched. Germline-derived CDR1 and CDR2 are SEHNR and FQNEAQ (reference sequence). The CDR3 consists of 17 residues. DNA for the CDR3: TGTGCCAGCAGCTTAAAACGGGACAGAAGGATTACAGATACGCAGTATTTT. It codes for CASSLKRDRRITDTQYF.